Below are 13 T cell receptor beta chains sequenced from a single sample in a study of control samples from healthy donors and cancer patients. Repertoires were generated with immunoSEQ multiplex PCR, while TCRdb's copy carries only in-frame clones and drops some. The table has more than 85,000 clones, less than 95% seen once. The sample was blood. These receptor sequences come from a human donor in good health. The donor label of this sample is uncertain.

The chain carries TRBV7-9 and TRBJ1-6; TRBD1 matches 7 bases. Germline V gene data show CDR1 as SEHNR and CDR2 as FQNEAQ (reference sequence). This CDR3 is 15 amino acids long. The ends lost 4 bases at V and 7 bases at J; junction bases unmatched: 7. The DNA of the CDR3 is TGTGCCAGCAGCTCTAAGACAGGGTGGAATTCACCCCTCCACTTT. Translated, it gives CASSSKTGWNSPLHF. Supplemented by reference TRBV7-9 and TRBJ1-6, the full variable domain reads DTGVSQNPRHKITKRGQNVTFRCDPISEHNRLYWYRQTLGQGPEFLTYFQNEAQLEKSRLLSDRFSAERPKGSFSTLEIQRTEQGDSAMYLCASSSKTGWNSPLHFGNGTRLTVT.

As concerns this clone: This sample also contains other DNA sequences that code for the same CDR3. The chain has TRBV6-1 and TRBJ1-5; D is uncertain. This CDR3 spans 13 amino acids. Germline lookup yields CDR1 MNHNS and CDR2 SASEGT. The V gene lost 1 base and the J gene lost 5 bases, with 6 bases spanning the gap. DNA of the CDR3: TGTGCCAGCAGTGAAGTACGGGATCAGCCCCAGCATTTT. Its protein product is CASSEVRDQPQHF.

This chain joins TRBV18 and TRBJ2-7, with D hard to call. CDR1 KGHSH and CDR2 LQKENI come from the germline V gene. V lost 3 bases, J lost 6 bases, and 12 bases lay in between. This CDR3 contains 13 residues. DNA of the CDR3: TGTGCCAGCTCACCGGGCGCCGATCGCGAGCAGTACTTC. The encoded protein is CASSPGADREQYF.

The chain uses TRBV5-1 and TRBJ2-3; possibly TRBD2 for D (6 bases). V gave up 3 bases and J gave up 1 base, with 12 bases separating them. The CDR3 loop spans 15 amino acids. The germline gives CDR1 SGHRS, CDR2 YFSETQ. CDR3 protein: CASSSRLDGTDTQYF. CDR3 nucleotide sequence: TGCGCCAGCAGCTCTAGACTAGACGGCACAGATACGCAGTATTTT.

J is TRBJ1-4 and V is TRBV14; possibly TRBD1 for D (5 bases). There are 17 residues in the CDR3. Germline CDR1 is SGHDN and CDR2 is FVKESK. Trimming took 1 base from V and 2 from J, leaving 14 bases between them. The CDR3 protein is CASSQVRGKGTNEKLFF. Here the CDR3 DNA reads TGTGCCAGCAGCCAAGTGAGGGGAAAAGGCACTAATGAAAAACTGTTTTTT.

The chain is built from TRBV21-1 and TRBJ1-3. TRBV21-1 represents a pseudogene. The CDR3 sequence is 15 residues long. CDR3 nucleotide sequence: TGTGCCAGCAGCAAAGTGGAGGTGGGCCTTTACACCATATATTTT. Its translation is CASSKVEVGLYTIYF.

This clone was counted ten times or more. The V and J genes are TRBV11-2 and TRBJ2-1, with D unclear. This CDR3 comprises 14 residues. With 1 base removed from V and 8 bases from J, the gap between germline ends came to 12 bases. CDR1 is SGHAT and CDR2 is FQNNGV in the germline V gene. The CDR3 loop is CASSLGGQRDEQFF. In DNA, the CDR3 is TGTGCCAGCAGCTTAGGTGGGCAACGGGATGAGCAGTTCTTC. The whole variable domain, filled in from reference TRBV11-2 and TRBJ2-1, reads EAGVAQSPRYKIIEKRQSVAFWCNPISGHATLYWYQQILGQGPKLLIQFQNNGVVDDSQLPKDRFSAERLKGVDSTLKIQPAKLEDSAVYLCASSLGGQRDEQFFGPGTRLTVL.

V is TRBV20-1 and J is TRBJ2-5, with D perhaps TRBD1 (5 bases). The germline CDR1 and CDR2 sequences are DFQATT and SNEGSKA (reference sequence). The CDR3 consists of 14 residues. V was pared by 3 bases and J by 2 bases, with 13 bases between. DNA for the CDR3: TGCAGTGCTAGTACAGGTACTCATCAAGAGACCCAGTACTTC. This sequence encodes CSASTGTHQETQYF.

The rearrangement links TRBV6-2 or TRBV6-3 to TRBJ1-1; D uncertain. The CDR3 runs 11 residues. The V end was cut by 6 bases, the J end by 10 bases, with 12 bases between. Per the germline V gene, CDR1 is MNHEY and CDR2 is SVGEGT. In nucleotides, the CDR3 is TGTGCCAGCAGCCACAACGAAGGAGCTTTCTTT. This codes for CASSHNEGAFF.

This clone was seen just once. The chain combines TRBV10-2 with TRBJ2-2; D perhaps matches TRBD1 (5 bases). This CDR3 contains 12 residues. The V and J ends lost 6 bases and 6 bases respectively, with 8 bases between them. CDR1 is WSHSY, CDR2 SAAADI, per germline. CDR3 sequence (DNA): TGCGCCAGCAGGACAGAATCCGGGGAGCTGTTTTTT. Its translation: CASRTESGELFF.

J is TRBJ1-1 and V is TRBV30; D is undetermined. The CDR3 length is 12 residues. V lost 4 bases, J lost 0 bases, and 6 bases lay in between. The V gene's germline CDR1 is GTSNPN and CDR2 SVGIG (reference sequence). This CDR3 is CAWNPMNTEAFF. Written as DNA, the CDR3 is TGTGCCTGGAATCCAATGAACACTGAAGCTTTCTTT.

CDR3 coding DNA: TGTGCCAGCAGTTTTACGTTGGGAGCGGCCTACGAGCAGTACTTC. Its protein product is CASSFTLGAAYEQYF. This chain joins TRBV27 and TRBJ2-7, with a weak D call TRBD2 (5 bases). The CDR3 is made up of 15 amino acids. Germline V gene lookup returns CDR1 MNHEY and CDR2 SMNVEV (reference sequence). V dropped 3 bases and J dropped 2 bases, with 14 bases sitting between them.

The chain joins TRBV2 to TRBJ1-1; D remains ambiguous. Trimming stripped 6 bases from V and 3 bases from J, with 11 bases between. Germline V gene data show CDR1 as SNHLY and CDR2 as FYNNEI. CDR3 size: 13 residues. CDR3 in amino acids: CASRILDYTEAFF. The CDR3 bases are TGTGCCAGCAGGATACTCGATTACACTGAAGCTTTCTTT. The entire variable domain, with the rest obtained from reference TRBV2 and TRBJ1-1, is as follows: EPEVTQTPSHQVTQMGQEVILRCVPISNHLYFYWYRQILGQKVEFLVSFYNNEISEKSEIFDDQFSVERPDGSNFTLKIRSTKLEDSAMYFCASRILDYTEAFFGQGTRLTVV.